A selection of T cell receptor beta chains follows, all from one sample in a study of cytomegalovirus exposure and HLA in healthy donors. Libraries were prepared by immunoSEQ multiplex PCR; TCRdb keeps only in-frame clonotypes and omits some of them. The sample includes about 98,000 clones, 63% of them seen just once. Sequenced sample: PBMCs. Source of these receptors: a human donor in good health. The CDR3 runs from the conserved cysteine through the conserved F or W. The D gene is left open where the match is weak. Size values are once, few and many counts, or a class for expanded clones, and some rows have none.

d_gene | j_gene | abundance | v_gene | CDR3nt | CDR3aa
- | TRBJ2-3 | - | TRBV7-6 | TGTGCCAGCAGCTTAGAAGCCATGAGCACAGATACGCAGTATTTT | CASSLEAMSTDTQYF
TRBD1 | TRBJ1-5 | - | TRBV28 | TGTGCCAGCAGTTCCCCTCGACAGGGGGGTCAGCCCCAGCATTTT | CASSSPRQGGQPQHF
- | TRBJ2-7 | few | TRBV7-9 | TGTGCCAGCAGCTTAGCGTTAAACGAGCAGTACTTC | CASSLALNEQYF
- | TRBJ1-3 | - | TRBV5-6 | TGTGCCAGCAGCTTGGTCCTGGGGCCCTCTGGAAACACCATATATTTT | CASSLVLGPSGNTIYF
- | TRBJ2-7 | once | TRBV6-1 | TGTGCCAGCCAGTGGGCTTTCCTCGGCGAGCAGTACTTC | CASQWAFLGEQYF
TRBD1 | TRBJ2-7 | - | TRBV30 | TGTGCCTGGAGTGGACAGGGGTGGGAGCAGTACTTC | CAWSGQGWEQYF
- | TRBJ2-7 | once | TRBV27 | TGTGCCAGCAGTTTTGGGGGCTCCCACTACGAGCAGTACTTC | CASSFGGSHYEQYF
TRBD1 | TRBJ1-2 | few | TRBV9 | TGTGCCAGCAGCGCGACAGGGGGCCATGGCTACACCTTC | CASSATGGHGYTF
TRBD2 | TRBJ2-1 | - | TRBV6-5 | TGTGCCAGCATTAAAACCGGGACTAGTGGTAGTGAGCAGTTCTTC | CASIKTGTSGSEQFF
TRBD2 | TRBJ2-1 | - | TRBV27 | TGTGCCAGCAGTCCGGGACTAGCGGCTCCCTACAATGAGCAGTTCTTC | CASSPGLAAPYNEQFF
TRBD2 | TRBJ2-3 | few | TRBV5-1 | TGCGCCAGCAGACCTCCGGGACTAGCGGGAGGGCCGTTAGATACGCAGTATTTT | CASRPPGLAGGPLDTQYF
TRBD1 | TRBJ1-2 | - | TRBV4-1 | TGCGCCAGCAGCCAGCCCGGGACAGGGAACTATGGCTACACCTTC | CASSQPGTGNYGYTF
TRBD2 | TRBJ2-5 | - | TRBV6-1 | TGTGCCAGCAGTGCCGGGACTAGCGGGGCTAGGACCCAGTACTTC | CASSAGTSGARTQYF
- | TRBJ2-2 | - | TRBV6-1 | TGTGCCAGCAGTGGCTACCCACGGAGGGACACCGGGGAGCTGTTTTTT | CASSGYPRRDTGELFF
- | TRBJ1-2 | - | TRBV10-3 | TGTGCCATCAGTGAGTCCGGGGGAGATGGCTACACCTTC | CAISESGGDGYTF
TRBD2 | TRBJ2-7 | - | TRBV7-9 | TGTGCCAGCAGCCCAGGACTAGCGGGAGGTTCCTCTCTGTACGAGCAGTACTTC | CASSPGLAGGSSLYEQYF
TRBD2 | TRBJ2-1 | few | TRBV27 | TGTGCCAGCAGTCCAACACTAGCGGGAGGGCCTTATGAGCAGTTCTTC | CASSPTLAGGPYEQFF
TRBD1 | TRBJ2-4 | - | TRBV6-5 | TGTGCCAGCAGCTCCTCCCCGGACAGGGTATCTATTCAGTACTTC | CASSSSPDRVSIQYF
TRBD2 | TRBJ2-1 | few | TRBV6-6 | TGTGCCAGCAGTTATCCGTCGGCGGGAGGGCCGCTCTTC | CASSYPSAGGPLF
- | TRBJ1-1 | few | TRBV4-1 | TGCGCCAGCAGCCAAGATCCAGGCCTTAATATTGAAGCTTTCTTT | CASSQDPGLNIEAFF
- | TRBJ1-1 | - | TRBV7-9 | TGTGCCAGCAGCGCCACAGGGTATTGGACTGAAGCTTTCTTT | CASSATGYWTEAFF
- | TRBJ2-3 | - | TRBV6-5 | TGTGCCAGCAGTTACGGGCCCCCCGGCGGCACAGATACGCAGTATTTT | CASSYGPPGGTDTQYF
TRBD1 | TRBJ2-3 | - | TRBV18 | TGTGCCAGCTCACCCCCGGGACAGGGTGGTACGCAGTATTTT | CASSPPGQGGTQYF
- | TRBJ1-3 | - | TRBV7-8 | TGTGCCAGCAGCCCTAGCCGACAGGCCTACTCTGGAAACACCATATATTTT | CASSPSRQAYSGNTIYF
TRBD2 | TRBJ2-7 | - | TRBV28 | TGTGCCAGCGGGACTAGCGGGAGGGCCGGCGAGCAGTACTTC | CASGTSGRAGEQYF
- | TRBJ2-3 | - | TRBV7-9 | TGTGCCAGCAGCTTAGATCCAGTCACAGATACGCAGTATTTT | CASSLDPVTDTQYF
- | TRBJ2-3 | - | TRBV5-4 | TGTGCCAGCAGCTTTGGCGGGTGGGGGGGCACAGATACGCAGTATTTT | CASSFGGWGGTDTQYF
- | TRBJ2-2 | - | TRBV5-4 | TGTGCCAGCAGCTTGGCGGGGACTAACACCGGGGAGCTGTTTTTT | CASSLAGTNTGELFF
- | TRBJ2-7 | - | TRBV20-1 | TGCAGTGCCAGCTGGGGGGACGAGCAGTACTTC | CSASWGDEQYF
- | TRBJ2-7 | few | TRBV5-1 | TGCGCCAGCAGCCCAGACAGGTTCTACGAGCAGTACTTC | CASSPDRFYEQYF
TRBD2 | TRBJ2-7 | few | TRBV28 | TGTGCCAGCAGCGATGGGACTAGCGTATCCTACGAGCAGTACTTC | CASSDGTSVSYEQYF
- | TRBJ2-1 | - | TRBV30 | TGTGCCTGGTCACTCCGGACTAAAACCTACAATGAGCAGTTCTTC | CAWSLRTKTYNEQFF
TRBD2 | TRBJ2-7 | - | TRBV19 | TGTGCCAGTACTGTCACTAGCGGGACGGTCTACGAGCAGTACTTC | CASTVTSGTVYEQYF
- | TRBJ2-5 | - | TRBV6-6 | TGTGCCAGCAGTTACCAGGTCTCCCAAGAGACCCAGTACTTC | CASSYQVSQETQYF
- | TRBJ1-4 | - | TRBV6-1 | TGTGCCAGCAGTGAAACCCACCTGACAGGTCCAAGGCGGAAACTGTTTTTT | CASSETHLTGPRRKLFF
TRBD1 | TRBJ1-2 | - | TRBV4-1 | TGCGCCAGCAGCCAATTACAGGGGTCGAACTATGGCTACACCTTC | CASSQLQGSNYGYTF
TRBD1 | TRBJ1-3 | - | TRBV5-4 | TGTGCCAGCAGCCCGGGACAGGGTCTCTCTGGAAACACCATATATTTT | CASSPGQGLSGNTIYF
TRBD2 | TRBJ2-7 | - | TRBV27 | TGTGCCAGCAGTTTAAATAGCGGGAACGACGAGCAGTACTTC | CASSLNSGNDEQYF
TRBD2 | TRBJ2-1 | - | TRBV5-4 | TGTGCCAGCAGCTTGGTTGCGGGAGGCCGACATAATGAGCAGTTCTTC | CASSLVAGGRHNEQFF
- | TRBJ1-2 | - | TRBV30 | TGTGCCTGGAGACTGAGGAGCCTACCTTATGGCTACACCTTC | CAWRLRSLPYGYTF
TRBD1 | TRBJ1-5 | - | TRBV7-8 | TGTGCCAGCAGCTTAGCTTGGGCAGGGGGCACTAGCAATCAGCCCCAGCATTTT | CASSLAWAGGTSNQPQHF
TRBD1 | TRBJ2-5 | - | TRBV25-1 | TGTGCCAGCAGCGACAGGGGGCGCATAGAGACCCAGTACTTC | CASSDRGRIETQYF
- | TRBJ2-2 | - | TRBV7-9 | TGTGCCAGCAGCTTCCAGGGCGGGGAGCTGTTTTTT | CASSFQGGELFF
- | TRBJ1-4 | - | TRBV2 | TGTGCCAGCAGACCACAGTCAACTAATGAAAAACTGTTTTTT | CASRPQSTNEKLFF
TRBD1 | TRBJ1-1 | - | TRBV2 | TGTGCCAGCAGGACAGGGGGCAGTAGCACTGAAGCTTTCTTT | CASRTGGSSTEAFF
- | TRBJ2-1 | - | TRBV28 | TGTGCCAGCAGTCAGCCCCGCGGCCCCAACAATGAGCAGTTCTTC | CASSQPRGPNNEQFF
TRBD2 | TRBJ2-7 | few | TRBV6-6 | TGTGCCAGCAGTGCCAATCTAGCGGGATTGACCGAGCAGTACTTC | CASSANLAGLTEQYF
TRBD1 | TRBJ1-4 | - | TRBV27 | TGTGCCAGCAGTTTAACCGCCGGACAGGGCAATGAAAAACTGTTTTTT | CASSLTAGQGNEKLFF
- | TRBJ1-1 | few | TRBV11-3 | TGTGCCAGCAGCTTAAGTGGGGTTCCGGGGACTGAAGCTTTCTTT | CASSLSGVPGTEAFF
- | TRBJ1-2 | - | TRBV27 | TGTGCCAGCAGTTCGCGTCGAGGTGCTTGGGGCTACACCTTC | CASSSRRGAWGYTF
- | TRBJ2-1 | - | TRBV5-1 | TGCGCCAGCAGCTTGGATGTGGCAGCCTACAATGAGCAGTTCTTC | CASSLDVAAYNEQFF
TRBD1 | TRBJ1-2 | - | TRBV28 | TGTGCCAGCAGTTCCTACAGGGGCCATGGCTACACCTTC | CASSSYRGHGYTF
- | TRBJ2-2 | - | TRBV5-4 | TGTGCCAGCAGCCTATACAGGGTGTCCGGGGAGCTGTTTTTT | CASSLYRVSGELFF
TRBD1 | TRBJ2-7 | - | TRBV2 | TGTGCCAGCACCAGAATTGGACAGGGCGTCTACTACGAGCAGTACTTC | CASTRIGQGVYYEQYF
TRBD1 | TRBJ2-3 | - | TRBV7-8 | TGTGCCAGCAGCTTAGCGACGACAGGGGGGGATACGCAGTATTTT | CASSLATTGGDTQYF